This T cell receptor beta chain was recovered during a study of cytomegalovirus exposure and HLA in healthy donors. Regarding the study as a whole: The CMV antigen specificity of a few CMV-associated chains was confirmed through in vitro analysis. Cytomegalovirus association was assigned to approximately 180 TCR beta chains. One later analysis, an examination of the roughly 110 validation repertoires, found that first-cohort TCR clusters tended to co-occur in them.

This table comes from immunoSEQ multiplex PCR, and its TCRdb copy is limited to in-frame clones, with some not included. Among 98,000 or so clones listed, approximately 94% were seen once. Germline V CDR1 and CDR2: SGHTA, FQGTGA. The CDR3 has 15 amino acids. V lost 5 bases to trimming and J lost 6 bases; unmatched junction nucleotides: 6. A word on this clone: Its antigen remains unidentified.

The chain employs TRBV7-3 and TRBJ2-2; 10 positions match TRBD1. The TCR comes from a woman aged 18-29 years in good health and CMV-seronegative. Specimen: PBMCs. This chain's CDR3 is CASSTRQGAAGELFF. CDR3 nucleotides: TGTGCCAGCAGCACGAGACAGGGGGCGGCCGGGGAGCTGTTTTTT. Full variable domain (missing parts from reference TRBV7-3 and TRBJ2-2): GAGVSQTPSNKVTEKGKYVELRCDPISGHTALYWYRQSLGQGPEFLIYFQGTGAADDSGLPNDRFFAVRPEGSVSTLKIQRTERGDSAVYLCASSTRQGAAGELFFGEGSRLTVL.